This T cell receptor (beta chain) stems from a study of naive and memory T cell subsets (TCRdb year 2017). About the full investigation: Sorted naive and memory T cell subsets from peripheral blood were analyzed in the study using a UMI-based, open-source pipeline for TCR alpha and beta sequencing. IgG serology results and the functional CMV T cell responses were in complete agreement. RNA was DNase-treated and reverse transcribed with TCR constant-region primers, mostly using SuperScript III.

The method was UMI-ligation and nested PCR. To cover both TRBC1 and TRBC2, the beta constant-region primer consisted of an equimolar mix of two oligonucleotides. Four rounds of PCR were used to amplify ligated cDNA, with nested alpha and beta constant-region primers being used together with the SP2 primer. A single-stranded oligonucleotide bearing the SP2 primer plus a 12-nucleotide UMI was ligated onto the 3' end of the cDNA by T4 RNA ligase 1. Incubation of the ligation reaction was carried out at 16 degrees C for roughly 19-25 hours. PCR2 was usually performed as a SYBR Green qPCR and halted at a preset threshold so that over-amplification would not occur. Every purification after the first one was done using Agencourt AMPure XP magnetic beads. Libraries were quantified by Qubit and checked on a TapeStation, with a main peak expected near 650 bp. Pooled libraries were sequenced on an Illumina MiSeq using v2 2x251 paired-end kits, and typically roughly 0.95-2.1 million reads were obtained per sample. Libraries were pooled at around 4 nM per sample, and roughly 4.5-8% PhiX was added to improve cluster recognition. The published analysis was carried out like this. Decombinator assigned V and J genes to Demultiplexor-processed FASTQ reads by tag matching, allowing a single base-pair mismatch. By using UMIs, Collapsinator corrected both sequencing errors and the frequency errors caused by PCR heterogeneity. TCRs were translated and CDR3s were extracted from the conserved cysteine to the FGXG phenylalanine by CDR3Translator, with non-productive sequences being flagged. Gini, Shannon entropy and inverse Simpson indices were calculated on repertoires that had been subsampled to equal numbers of UMI-defined TCRs. Within the linear range, a power law was fitted to clonotype abundance distributions using maximum likelihood. Similar UMI counts, unique TCR numbers and clonal distributions were obtained with the pipeline and with MIGEC on one naive CD8 sample. The repertoires were searched for roughly 7,000 CMV-associated CDR3 sequences that had been compiled from VDJdb and a published dataset. TCRdb ran its own pipeline on the public reads, namely fastp trimming at Q25 and MiXCR clone calling, and kept in-frame beta chains. Here each entry gathers all rows of one CDR3 protein and keeps the most common genes and DNA. TCRdb's processing, not the authors' own work, is the source of the V and J calls. Within this sample are around 130,000 distinct CDR3 sequences, with around a third of them counted one time only. The ten largest clones capture approximately 0.87% of the sample.

TCR alpha and beta chain libraries were amplified separately from the second PCR step onward. The CMV status of each donor was determined by measuring IFNgamma production from CD4+ T cells after fresh PBMCs had been stimulated overnight with CMV viral lysate. Miltenyi beads were used first to positively select CD4 T cells, and CD8 T cells were then positively selected from the CD4-negative fraction. After staining for CD3, CD4, CD8, CD45RA, CD27 and a live/dead dye, cells were sorted on a BD Aria II into four subsets based on CD45RA and CD27. Three healthy volunteers provided blood, and the blood of each volunteer was split into CD4 and CD8 T cells and then into four differentiation subsets. About 110 ml of peripheral blood was drawn per donor, and PBMC were isolated by Ficoll-Paque PLUS density-gradient centrifugation. After sorting, cells were lysed in RLT buffer, RNA was extracted using a Qiagen RNeasy kit, and the extracted RNA was stored at -80 degrees C.

V is cut by 4 bases and J by 1 base, and the space between the germline ends is 12 bases. The CDR3 has 14 amino acids, counting the end cysteine and phenylalanine. CDR3 DNA is the only sequence kept; it has 42 bases, read in frame from the first base. The germline V gene (reference sequence) yields DFQATT for CDR1 and SNEGSKA for CDR2. The paper as a whole reports these results and caveats: In both CD4 and CD8 cells, the Gini index increased while Shannon and inverse Simpson diversity decreased from naive through CM, EM and EMRA. Each clonotype was defined as a single alpha or beta chain sequence rather than as a paired alpha/beta receptor. A power law was followed by TCR abundance, with an exponent that differed between naive and memory subsets but was consistent across the three individuals. RNA-based TCR counts may be influenced by expression changes linked to T cell activation and differentiation. The repertoire findings for the naive and memory subsets could not be validated against a ground truth, as none was available. Following error correction, more than 95% of naive TCR sequences occurred only once, which made naive abundance distributions much steeper than those of memory subsets.

The sample holds many counts of this clonotype. It lacks a known antigen. Per-base qualities were not stored, and no clone one base away is much larger. This TCR derives from a human donor in good health. The sample was central memory CD4+ T cells from blood. This specimen's cell subset or site label, interpreted: central memory, CD45RA- CD27+. The chain is made from TRBV20-1 and TRBJ2-3; TRBD2 is a possible D gene, resting on 6 matching bases. The nucleotide sequence reads TGCAGTGCTATCGGGGAGGTGGGCACAGATACGCAGTATTTT. The translation is CSAIGEVGTDTQYF.